Reported below is one T cell receptor beta chain. This specimen belongs to a study of blood T cell repertoires in COVID-19. Study in general: Samples taken during acute and convalescent COVID-19 were collected in the United States, Italy and Spain. Sources were T cells, B-cell-depleted T cells, or PBMCs; the material itself was cDNA or gDNA.

The V gene's germline CDR1 is SGHAT and CDR2 FQDESV (reference sequence). The CDR3 runs 16 residues. The J segment lost 6 bases and the V segment lost 5 bases, leaving 10 bases of the junction unmatched. Authors' methods: Reference gene primer amplification gave nucleated cell count estimates. Sequenced by immunoSEQ multiplex PCR; TCRdb stores in-frame clones only, minus some. That table furnishes V, J and clone size, whereas the DNA furnished D and trimming. The table has 200,000 to 250,000 clones, almost 85% seen once; the top ten hold under 2%. This TCR was recovered from a woman older than 75 with acute or convalescent COVID-19. The source material was peripheral blood. The genes are TRBV11-1 and TRBJ1-2; TRBD1 agrees at 12 bases. In nucleotides, the CDR3 is TGTGCCAGCAGCCTAAATCGGGACAGGGGGCCCGATGGCTACACCTTC. Protein sequence: CASSLNRDRGPDGYTF.